Listed here are 26 T cell receptor beta chains from one sample, sequenced in a study of control samples from healthy donors and cancer patients. Assay: immunoSEQ multiplex PCR; the TCRdb copy retains only in-frame clones and omits some. The sample totals approximately 190,000 clones. The sample consisted of blood. The receptors originated from a woman younger than 45 in good health.

The CDR3 DNA is TGTGCCAGCAGCGTCGGGACAGGGTATGAGTACGAGCAGTACTTC. Residues: CASSVGTGYEYEQYF. The V gene is TRBV9, the J gene TRBJ2-7, with 9 bases lining up with TRBD1. V lost 2 bases and J lost 4; bases outside the gene matches: 7. CDR3 size: 15 residues. The germline gives CDR1 SGDLS, CDR2 YYNGEE.

This chain uses TRBV13 with TRBJ1-2, with no clear D. The germline gives CDR1 PRHDT, CDR2 FYEKMQ (reference sequence). Trimming stripped 5 bases from V and 5 bases from J, with 9 bases between. This CDR3 is built from 12 residues. The CDR3 nucleotides are TGTGCCAGCAGCCCTAGGGCGTATGGCTACACCTTC. Translation: CASSPRAYGYTF.

The chain links TRBV18 to TRBJ1-1, with D perhaps TRBD1 (5 bases). The CDR3 loop spans 12 amino acids. Trimming stripped 5 bases from V and 11 bases from J, with 15 bases between. Germline lookup yields CDR1 KGHSH and CDR2 LQKENI. DNA for the CDR3: TGTGCCAGCTCAGCCCTCCAGGGAGAGGCTTTCTTT. Amino acids: CASSALQGEAFF.

The V and J genes are TRBV28 and TRBJ1-1, with a tentative D call TRBD1 (5 bases). This CDR3 has 14 amino acids. CDR1 and CDR2 (germline): MDHEN, SYDVKM. Between the trimmed V and J ends, which lost 4 bases and 8 bases, there was a span of 17 bases. The chain's CDR3 is CASSSTGALKEAFF. CDR3 sequence (DNA): TGTGCCAGCAGTTCAACCGGGGCCCTCAAAGAAGCTTTCTTT.

The V and J genes are TRBV7-2 and TRBJ1-1; D possibly corresponds to TRBD1 (5 bases). The ends were cut back, 5 bases at V and 1 base at J, with 11 bases in the middle. The germline V gene encodes CDR1 SGHTA and CDR2 FQGNSA. The CDR3 contains 14 residues. The CDR3 is CASSRPRGNTEAFF. Written as DNA, the CDR3 is TGTGCCAGCAGCCGCCCTAGGGGGAACACTGAAGCTTTCTTT.

The chain recombines TRBV5-1 with TRBJ1-1; no reliable D call. The CDR3 is 14 residues long. Germline assignment: CDR1 SGHRS and CDR2 YFSETQ. The ends were cut back, 0 bases at V and 2 bases at J, with 8 bases in the middle. Here the CDR3 DNA reads TGCGCCAGCAGCTTGGCGAACCCAAACACTGAAGCTTTCTTT. Translation gives CASSLANPNTEAFF.

With respect to this clone: One end of the junction fails to match germline, which may point to a read error. This chain uses TRBV3-1 (or the pseudogene TRBV3-2) with TRBJ1-1, with D tentatively TRBD1 (6 bases). The CDR3 contains 11 residues. Per the germline V gene, CDR1 is LGHDT and CDR2 is YNNKEL (reference sequence). The CDR3 reads CASSRTGHLSF. Written as DNA, the CDR3 is TGTGCCAGCAGCCGGACGGGACACCTCAGTTTT.

The chain has TRBV29-1 and TRBJ1-1, with 8 bases that match TRBD1. CDR1 SQVTM and CDR2 ANQGSEA come from the germline V gene. The CDR3 is 13 amino acids. CDR3 sequence reads: CRVSKTGGTEAFF. The CDR3 DNA is TGCAGGGTCAGCAAAACAGGGGGCACTGAAGCTTTCTTT.

This chain uses TRBV7-2 with TRBJ2-3, with 11 bases aligning to TRBD2. This CDR3 has 14 residues. Trimming cost V 8 bases and J 2 bases; bases outside gene matches: 3. The germline V gene has CDR1 SGHTA and CDR2 FQGNSA. CDR3: CASGLAGLTDTQYF. In DNA form, the CDR3 reads TGTGCCAGCGGACTAGCGGGTCTCACAGATACGCAGTATTTT.

To note about this clone: At one end the junction does not follow the germline gene, possibly because of a read error. V and J are TRBV13 and TRBJ1-1; 12 bases are a match to TRBD1. From germline, CDR1 is PRHDT and CDR2 FYEKMQ (reference sequence). This CDR3 spans 12 amino acids. CDR3 protein: CASSMGQGARAF. The CDR3 nucleotides read TGTGCCAGCAGCATGGGACAGGGGGCGCGAGCCTTT. Full variable domain (missing parts from reference TRBV13 and TRBJ1-1): AAGVIQSPRHLIKEKRETATLKCYPIPRHDTVYWYQQGPGQDPQFLISFYEKMQSDKGSIPDRFSAQQFSDYHSELNMSSLELGDSALYFCASSMGQGARAFGQGTRLTVV.

The CDR3: CASSQTGLSEKLFF. For the CDR3, the DNA is TGCGCCAGCAGCCAGACAGGGTTGAGTGAAAAACTGTTTTTT. V gene TRBV4-3 combines with J gene TRBJ1-4; 7 nucleotides agree with TRBD1. This CDR3 is 14 amino acids long. J was trimmed by 7 bases and V by 3 bases; bases with no gene match: 5. The germline CDR1 and CDR2 sequences are LGHNA and YSLEER.

The CDR3 DNA follows: TGCGCCAGCAGCCAAGAACCCTGGGGTAGCGGAAAACTGTTTTTT. Translating it yields CASSQEPWGSGKLFF. The V and J genes are TRBV4-1 and TRBJ1-4, with no clear D. The CDR3 extends over 15 amino acids. The germline V and J ends were trimmed by 0 bases and 10 bases, with 15 bases remaining between them. Germline CDR1 reads MGHRA; CDR2 reads YSYEKL.

CDR3 sequence (DNA): TGCGCCAGCAGCTTGGCCTGGGACAGCGCATTCGAAGCTTTCTTT. It is translated as CASSLAWDSAFEAFF. The chain uses TRBV5-1 and TRBJ1-1, with 7 bases lining up with TRBD1. CDR3 length equals 15 residues. With 0 bases clipped from V and 8 bases from J, the junction kept 10 bases outside the gene matches. CDR1 is SGHRS and CDR2 is YFSETQ in the germline V gene.

The gene calls are TRBV13 and TRBJ1-1; D remains ambiguous. The CDR3 spans 15 residues. In germline, CDR1 is PRHDT, CDR2 FYEKMQ (reference sequence). Between the trimmed V and J ends, which lost 0 bases and 1 base, there was a span of 9 bases. The CDR3 bases are TGTGCCAGCAGCTTAGGCCCGGGCGAGAACACTGAAGCTTTCTTT. It yields the protein CASSLGPGENTEAFF. Drawing the rest from reference TRBV13 and TRBJ1-1, the complete variable domain is AAGVIQSPRHLIKEKRETATLKCYPIPRHDTVYWYQQGPGQDPQFLISFYEKMQSDKGSIPDRFSAQQFSDYHSELNMSSLELGDSALYFCASSLGPGENTEAFFGQGTRLTVV.

The V gene is TRBV5-6, the J gene TRBJ2-2; TRBD1 matches at 12 bases. V trimming: 4 bases; J trimming: 3 bases; junction bases outside the gene matches: 4. The CDR3 extends over 16 amino acids. Germline V CDR1 and CDR2: SGHDT, YYEEEE. The CDR3 coding sequence is TGTGCCAGCAGCCCGGGACAGGGGGCTTACACCGGGGAGCTGTTTTTT. Its protein product is CASSPGQGAYTGELFF.

A note on this clone: An end of the junction does not agree with germline; a read error may underlie this. The rearrangement joins TRBV7-7 to TRBJ2-5, with D unresolved. The CDR3 totals 13 residues. Germline CDR1 is SSHAT and CDR2 is FNYEAQ (reference sequence). This chain's CDR3 is CASNNGYQETQYF. CDR3 coding DNA: TGTGCTAGCAACAACGGGTACCAAGAGACCCAGTACTTC.

The J gene is TRBJ1-6, the V gene TRBV5-1; D unclear. Trimming took off 0 bases at V and 7 bases at J, with 11 bases between the two ends. Looked up from germline, CDR1 is SGHRS and CDR2 is YFSETQ. The CDR3 is 15 amino acids. The CDR3, as DNA: TGCGCCAGCAGCTTGGGAGGGCGGTGGAATTCACCCCTCCACTTT. Encoded protein: CASSLGGRWNSPLHF.

This sequence joins TRBV6-5 and TRBJ2-1, with 7 nucleotides matching TRBD1. Trimming at V came to 6 bases and at J to 1 base, leaving 6 bases not matched to a gene. Germline V gene data show CDR1 as MNHEY and CDR2 as SVGAGI. This CDR3 is built from 15 residues. CDR3 protein: CASRDRARSYNEQFF. In nucleotides, the CDR3 is TGTGCCAGCAGAGACAGGGCGAGATCCTACAATGAGCAGTTCTTC.

CDR3 nucleotides: TGTGCCAGCCGACGGGCCCCGGGGGAAACAGATACGCAGTATTTT. Its translation is CASRRAPGETDTQYF. V gene TRBV7-3 combines with J gene TRBJ2-3; maybe TRBD2 (6 bases). CDR3 length equals 15 residues. Germline assignment: CDR1 SGHTA and CDR2 FQGTGA. Between the trimmed V and J ends, which lost 8 bases and 3 bases, there was a span of 18 bases.

The chain employs TRBV16 and TRBJ2-1; D is perhaps TRBD1 (5 bases). This CDR3 comprises 13 residues. Germline V gives CDR1 KGHSY, CDR2 FQNENV. V was cut by 1 base and J by 6 bases, with 7 bases left in between. The CDR3 bases are TGTGCCAGCAGCCAATGGCAGGGCAATGAGCAGTTCTTC. This codes for CASSQWQGNEQFF.

V is TRBV19 and J is TRBJ1-2; 7 bases fit TRBD1. The germline V gene encodes CDR1 LNHDA and CDR2 SQIVND (reference sequence). The CDR3 contains 15 residues. After removal of 5 bases from V and 2 bases from J, the junction contained 8 bases not matched to a gene. This CDR3 is CASSPDRNPNYGYTF. For the CDR3, the DNA is TGTGCCAGTAGTCCGGACAGGAACCCAAACTATGGCTACACCTTC. The entire variable domain, with the rest obtained from reference TRBV19 and TRBJ1-2, is as follows: DGGITQSPKYLFRKEGQNVTLSCEQNLNHDAMYWYRQDPGQGLRLIYYSQIVNDFQKGDIAEGYSVSREKKESFPLTVTSAQKNPTAFYLCASSPDRNPNYGYTFGSGTRLTVV.

The V call is TRBV7-8, the J call TRBJ2-1; D is unclear. This CDR3 is built from 15 residues. CDR1 SGHVS and CDR2 FQNEAQ come from the germline V gene. The V end lost 1 base, the J end lost 3 bases, and 10 bases lay between the germline ends. The CDR3 protein is CASSLDPGNYNEQFF. As DNA, the CDR3 is TGTGCCAGCAGCTTAGATCCAGGAAACTACAATGAGCAGTTCTTC.

The chain has TRBV11-2 and TRBJ2-7; a possible D gene is TRBD1 (6 bases). Germline CDR1 SGHAT, CDR2 FQNNGV. V was shortened by 4 bases and J by 3 bases, with 19 bases between the two germline ends. This CDR3 has 16 residues. CDR3 sequence: CASSSQGAQGIYEQYF. The CDR3 region has the DNA TGTGCCAGCAGCTCACAAGGGGCACAGGGAATCTACGAGCAGTACTTC. Based on the CDR3 plus reference TRBV11-2 and TRBJ2-7, the full variable domain is EAGVAQSPRYKIIEKRQSVAFWCNPISGHATLYWYQQILGQGPKLLIQFQNNGVVDDSQLPKDRFSAERLKGVDSTLKIQPAKLEDSAVYLCASSSQGAQGIYEQYFGPGTRLTVT.

The chain carries TRBV28 and TRBJ1-1; 9 positions match TRBD1. The CDR3 sequence is 16 residues long. Germline values: CDR1 MDHEN, CDR2 SYDVKM. V lost 4 bases to trimming and J lost 1 base; unmatched junction nucleotides: 7. The CDR3 here is CASSYAGTGTNTEAFF. The CDR3 nucleotides read TGTGCCAGCAGTTACGCCGGGACAGGGACGAACACTGAAGCTTTCTTT.

The V call is TRBV11-2, the J call TRBJ2-3; maybe TRBD1 (5 bases). Looked up from germline, CDR1 is SGHAT and CDR2 is FQNNGV. V was trimmed by 3 bases and J by 0 bases, leaving 7 bases between them. This CDR3 has 14 residues. CDR3 loop: CASSLGRSTDTQYF. As DNA, the CDR3 is TGTGCCAGCAGCTTGGGGCGGAGCACAGATACGCAGTATTTT.

This rearrangement joins TRBV5-1 to TRBJ2-1; 11 bases line up with TRBD2. The germline CDR1 and CDR2 sequences are SGHRS and YFSETQ. The J segment lost 7 bases and the V segment lost 6 bases, leaving 6 bases of the junction unmatched. The CDR3 extends over 14 amino acids. The CDR3 sequence: CASTGTSGGNEQFF. As DNA, the CDR3 is TGCGCCAGCACCGGAACTAGCGGGGGAAATGAGCAGTTCTTC.